This T cell receptor beta chain emerged from a study of Ad26.COV2.S vaccination and SARS-CoV-2 variants. At the level of the study: Intramuscular Ad26.COV2.S doses were given once or twice, 56 days apart.

Germline values: CDR1 SGHNT, CDR2 YYREEE (reference sequence). The V and J ends lost 4 bases and 4 bases, in that order; junction bases with no gene match: 15. The CDR3 is 20 residues long. Regarding treatment: around 19 received Ad26.COV2.S at low or high dose, single or two shots; about 5 received placebo; per-sample allocation not given. Sampling was performed 63 days after the first vaccine or placebo injection. Concerning this clone: Its antigen remains unknown.

Here immunoSEQ multiplex PCR was the method, and the copy in TCRdb shows in-frame clones only, minus some. The repertoire holds some 350,000 clones, with 70% to 90% as singletons. General study points: There was reportedly substantial breadth in spike-specific CD8+ and CD4+ T cell responses after vaccination. Total responses of T cells may have been underestimated by the analyses of TCR breadth and depth.

Sequences were derived from peripheral blood, sampled in a trial of Ad26.COV2.S vaccine versus placebo. This receptor was obtained from a person aged 18-65 years who received the Ad26.COV2.S COVID-19 vaccine or a placebo. The chain uses TRBV5-4 and TRBJ2-3; 16 positions match TRBD2. CDR3 sequence (DNA): TGTGCCAGCAGCCCCCGGCTCTTTGGGACTAGCGGGGGGGGGTCAGATACGCAGTATTTT. Translation gives CASSPRLFGTSGGGSDTQYF.